One sample yielded the 14 T cell receptor beta chains listed below, sequenced in a study of cytomegalovirus exposure and HLA in healthy donors. The PCR employed 60 Vbeta primers together with 13 Jbeta primers. Profiling relied on immunoSEQ multiplex PCR, and the TCRdb table lists in-frame clones only, not all of them. The sample contains tens of thousands of clones, approximately 60% of which appear only once. Sequencing used PBMCs. Receptor source: a woman in her 50s in good health and CMV-seronegative.

The J gene is TRBJ2-5, the V gene TRBV7-6; perhaps TRBD2 as D (5 bases). Germline CDR1 is SGHVS and CDR2 is FNYEAQ. Trimming took 5 bases from V and 5 from J, leaving 15 bases between them. This CDR3 contains 14 residues. The CDR3 region has the DNA TGTGCCAGCAGCCGGGGTGAGCTCTACGAGACCCAGTACTTC. This codes for CASSRGELYETQYF.

This clone was recorded only once. Relative to the germline gene, one junction end is altered; a read error may explain this. Other DNA sequences in the same sample also yield this CDR3. The V call is TRBV2, the J call TRBJ2-1, with 11 bases fitting TRBD1. Germline V CDR1 and CDR2: SNHLY, FYNNEI. The CDR3 totals 15 residues. The CDR3 DNA follows: TGTGCCAGCAGCGTGGGGACAGGGGGTTACAATGAGCAATTCTTC. Translated: CASSVGTGGYNEQFF.

The gene calls are TRBV18 and TRBJ1-1; TRBD1 matches 9 bases. Germline CDR1 KGHSH, CDR2 LQKENI. V lost 0 bases and J lost 4; bases outside the gene matches: 9. The CDR3 is 17 amino acids. The CDR3 spells CASSPPSNRGRGTEAFF. The CDR3 DNA is TGTGCCAGCTCACCACCTTCGAACAGGGGGCGAGGCACTGAAGCTTTCTTT.

The rearrangement links TRBV28 to TRBJ1-2; the D is unclear. Germline assignment: CDR1 MDHEN and CDR2 SYDVKM. This CDR3 comprises 12 residues. Trimming took 8 bases from V and 0 from J, leaving 7 bases between them. Written as DNA, the CDR3 is TGTGCCAGCGAAGCCGCTAACTATGGCTACACCTTC. Residues: CASEAANYGYTF.

This clone was observed a single time. The chain joins TRBV5-5 to TRBJ1-1; D uncertain. The V and J ends lost 3 bases and 3 bases respectively, with 9 bases between them. Germline assignment: CDR1 SGHKS and CDR2 YYEKEE (reference sequence). This CDR3 has 13 residues. In DNA, the CDR3 is TGTGCCAGCAGCTCCCGCGCGGACACTGAAGCTTTCTTT. Translated: CASSSRADTEAFF.

The count of this clone is one. The chain joins TRBV5-4 to TRBJ1-1; no clear D. The ends were cut back, 0 bases at V and 1 base at J, with 10 bases in the middle. The germline V gene has CDR1 SGHNT and CDR2 YYREEE (reference sequence). The CDR3 has 15 amino acids. CDR3 coding DNA: TGTGCCAGCAGCTTGGCCAGACATTCGAACACTGAAGCTTTCTTT. Translated, it gives CASSLARHSNTEAFF.

This chain connects TRBV19 to TRBJ1-5, with no clear D. This CDR3 is built from 12 residues. Trimming removed 6 bases at V and 6 bases at J, with 9 bases between. Germline-derived CDR1 and CDR2 are LNHDA and SQIVND (reference sequence). CDR3 residues: CASSKMSQPQHF. DNA for the CDR3: TGTGCCAGTAGCAAGATGAGTCAGCCCCAGCATTTT.

Only a few counts were recorded for this clone. The chain uses TRBV7-2 and TRBJ2-6; D remains unclear. The germline gives CDR1 SGHTA, CDR2 FQGNSA. This CDR3 comprises 15 residues. Trimming left V 5 bases short and J 0 bases short, with 8 bases between. CDR3 amino acids: CASSAPSSGANVLTF. The CDR3 DNA is TGTGCCAGCAGCGCTCCGAGCTCTGGGGCCAACGTCCTGACTTTC.

The V and J genes are TRBV16 and TRBJ1-1, with D perhaps TRBD1 (5 bases). The CDR3 is made up of 13 amino acids. Trimming took 0 bases from V and 8 from J, leaving 10 bases between them. Germline V gene data show CDR1 as KGHSY and CDR2 as FQNENV. The chain's CDR3 is CASSQSLRGEAFF. The CDR3 DNA follows: TGTGCCAGCAGCCAATCACTGCGGGGGGAAGCTTTCTTT. The variable domain in full, completed from reference TRBV16 and TRBJ1-1, reads GEEVAQTPKHLVRGEGQKAKLYCAPIKGHSYVFWYQQVLKNEFKFLISFQNENVFDETGMPKERFSAKCLPNSPCSLEIQATKLEDSAVYFCASSQSLRGEAFFGQGTRLTVV.

J is TRBJ2-1 and V is TRBV4-1; 8 bases fit TRBD2. The CDR3 consists of 15 residues. The germline gives CDR1 MGHRA, CDR2 YSYEKL. The J segment lost 3 bases and the V segment lost 4 bases, leaving 5 bases of the junction unmatched. The CDR3 loop is CASSLSGSDYNEQFF. The CDR3 bases are TGCGCCAGCAGCCTAAGCGGGAGCGACTACAATGAGCAGTTCTTC.

In the case of this clone: Other DNA sequences from this sample encode an identical CDR3 as well. The J gene is TRBJ1-1, the V gene TRBV9; 7 positions agree with TRBD1. Germline lookup yields CDR1 SGDLS and CDR2 YYNGEE. Losses at the gene ends were 0 bases for V and 1 base for J; bases not matched to a gene: 0. This CDR3 region has 14 residues. The CDR3 bases are TGTGCCAGCAGCGTAGGACAGGGGAACACTGAAGCTTTCTTT. It specifies CASSVGQGNTEAFF.

The count of this clone is one. J is TRBJ2-7 and V is TRBV11-2, with TRBD1 as a possible D gene (6 bases). Germline lookup yields CDR1 SGHAT and CDR2 FQNNGV. V lost 10 bases and J 3 bases, leaving 25 bases between the germline ends. CDR3 size: 16 residues. The CDR3 is CATSRLVGGRFYEQYF. DNA for the CDR3: TGTGCCACCTCAAGGCTCGTTGGGGGCCGGTTCTACGAGCAGTACTTC.

The chain links TRBV2 to TRBJ1-2, with a possible D match to TRBD1 (6 bases). Trimming removed 8 bases at V and 8 bases at J, with 12 bases between. The length of the CDR3 is 11 residues. CDR1 and CDR2 from the germline V gene are SNHLY and FYNNEI. The CDR3 spells CASLRTGGYTF. The DNA of the CDR3 is TGTGCCAGCCTTCGCACAGGGGGCTACACCTTC.

The chain carries TRBV7-9 and TRBJ2-3, with D unresolved. The germline V gene has CDR1 SEHNR and CDR2 FQNEAQ (reference sequence). This CDR3 has 11 residues. V gave up 1 base and J gave up 12 bases, with 8 bases separating them. The CDR3 spells CASSLGADQYF. As DNA, the CDR3 is TGTGCCAGCAGCTTAGGAGCTGATCAGTATTTT.